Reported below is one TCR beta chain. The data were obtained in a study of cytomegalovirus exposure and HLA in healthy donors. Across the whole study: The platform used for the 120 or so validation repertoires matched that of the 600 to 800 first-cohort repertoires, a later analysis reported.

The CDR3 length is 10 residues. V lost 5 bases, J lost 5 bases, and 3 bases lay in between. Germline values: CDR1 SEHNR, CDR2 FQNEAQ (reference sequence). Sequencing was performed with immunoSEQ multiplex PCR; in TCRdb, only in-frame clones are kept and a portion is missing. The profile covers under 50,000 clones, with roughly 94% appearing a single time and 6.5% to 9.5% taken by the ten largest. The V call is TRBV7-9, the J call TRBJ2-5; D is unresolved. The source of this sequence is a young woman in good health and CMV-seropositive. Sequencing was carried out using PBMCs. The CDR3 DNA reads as TGTGCCAGCAGCCGGGAGACCCAGTACTTC. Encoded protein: CASSRETQYF.